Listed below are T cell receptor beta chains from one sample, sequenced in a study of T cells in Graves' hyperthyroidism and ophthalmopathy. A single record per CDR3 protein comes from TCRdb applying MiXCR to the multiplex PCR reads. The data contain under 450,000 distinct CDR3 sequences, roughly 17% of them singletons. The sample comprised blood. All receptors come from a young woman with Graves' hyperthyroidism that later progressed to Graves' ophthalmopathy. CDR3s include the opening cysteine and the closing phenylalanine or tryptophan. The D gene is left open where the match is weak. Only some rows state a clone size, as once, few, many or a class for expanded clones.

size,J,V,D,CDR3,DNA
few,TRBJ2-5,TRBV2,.,CASGFPAQTQYF,TGTGCCAGCGGTTTCCCTGCTCAGACCCAGTACTTC
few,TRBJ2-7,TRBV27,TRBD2,CASSWTSGGSYEQYF,TGTGCCAGCAGTTGGACTAGCGGAGGGTCCTACGAGCAGTACTTC
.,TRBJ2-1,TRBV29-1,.,CSVVKATLNGQFF,TGCAGCGTAGTTAAAGCTACGTTGAATGGGCAGTTCTTC
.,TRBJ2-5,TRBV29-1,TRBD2,CSVEPLAGETQYF,TGCAGCGTTGAACCCCTAGCGGGCGAGACCCAGTACTTC
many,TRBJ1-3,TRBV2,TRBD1,CASRPGTGHGNTIYF,TGTGCCAGCAGGCCCGGGACAGGGCATGGAAACACCATATATTTT
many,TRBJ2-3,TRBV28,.,CASSPRGNTDTQYF,TGTGCCAGCAGTCCGAGGGGCAACACAGATACGCAGTATTTT
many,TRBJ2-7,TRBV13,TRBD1,CASSHRTGSEQYF,TGTGCCAGCAGCCATCGGACAGGGTCCGAGCAGTACTTC
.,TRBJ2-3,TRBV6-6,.,CASSYDDTQYF,TGTGCCAGCAGTTACGACGATACGCAGTATTTT
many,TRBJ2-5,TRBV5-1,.,CASSLRGGGQETQYF,TGCGCCAGCAGCTTGAGGGGAGGCGGACAAGAGACCCAGTACTTC
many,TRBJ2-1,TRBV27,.,CASGGGGRSGEQFF,TGTGCCAGCGGGGGCGGCGGGCGCTCTGGGGAGCAGTTCTTC
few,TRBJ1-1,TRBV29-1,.,CSVEAGFGNTEAFF,TGCAGCGTTGAAGCAGGGTTTGGGAACACTGAAGCTTTCTTT
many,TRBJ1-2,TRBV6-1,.,CASSEAWGDGYTF,TGTGCCAGCAGTGAAGCGTGGGGGGATGGCTACACCTTC
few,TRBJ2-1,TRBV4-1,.,CASSQAVGGSINEQFF,TGCGCCAGCAGCCAAGCTGTAGGCGGGTCTATAAATGAGCAGTTCTTC
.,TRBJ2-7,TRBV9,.,CASSVEGGEQYF,TGTGCCAGCAGCGTAGAAGGGGGGGAGCAGTACTTC
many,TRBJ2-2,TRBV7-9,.,CASSYPGQLTGELFF,TGTGCCAGCAGCTACCCGGGACAACTCACCGGGGAGCTGTTTTTT
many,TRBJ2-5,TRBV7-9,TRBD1,CASSPPDRGTQETQYF,TGTGCCAGCAGCCCCCCGGACAGGGGAACCCAAGAGACCCAGTACTTC